This T cell receptor beta chain came from a study of PD-L1 blockade in urothelial cancer. About the research overall: Males with bladder-origin urothelial cancer constituted about 85% of the roughly 30 patients. Blood was tested 3 weeks (second dose) and 6 weeks into treatment. Study outcomes and limitations: Sub-median blood TCR clonality before treatment predicted longer survival.

Trimming removed 1 base from V and 7 bases from J, with 11 bases in between. The CDR3 extends over 13 amino acids. Looked up from germline, CDR1 is SGHKS and CDR2 is YYEKEE (reference sequence). About this clone itself: The target antigen is unknown.

Time point noted: pretreatment peripheral blood. Patients were living with locally advanced or metastatic urothelial carcinoma. The protocol was immunoSEQ multiplex PCR, while the TCRdb copy is restricted to in-frame clones and leaves out a portion. This table holds about 79,000 clones, just under 85% found once. The source material was PBMCs, sampled around atezolizumab (anti-PD-L1) treatment. The receptor was derived from a man between 40 and 49 years old with urothelial cancer. V is TRBV5-5 and J is TRBJ1-1; the D gene is possibly TRBD1 (5 bases). This CDR3 reads CASSLSWQGEAFF. CDR3 in DNA: TGTGCCAGCAGCTTGAGTTGGCAGGGTGAAGCTTTCTTT.